Below, 11 T cell receptor beta chains from the same sample are listed, as sequenced in a study of blood T cell repertoires in COVID-19. Clones were sequenced by immunoSEQ multiplex PCR, and TCRdb holds only the in-frame ones, with some missing. The sample includes around 300,000 clones, about 85% of them seen just once. The sequenced sample was PBMCs or T cells enriched from blood (not recorded which). These receptors originate from a woman between 45 and 60 years old who had recovered from COVID-19.

J is TRBJ1-4 and V is TRBV19, with D possibly TRBD1 on 6 matching bases. This CDR3 region has 14 residues. CDR1 is LNHDA and CDR2 is SQIVND in the germline V gene (reference sequence). The V end was cut by 3 bases, the J end by 6 bases, with 11 bases between. CDR3 nucleotide sequence: TGTGCCAGTAGTATGTTGGCAGGGGATGAAAAACTGTTTTTT. Amino acids: CASSMLAGDEKLFF.

The chain joins TRBV6-2 or TRBV6-3 to TRBJ2-7, with D unresolved. The length of the CDR3 is 14 residues. Germline CDR1 is MNHEY and CDR2 is SVGEGT. Trimming took 2 bases from V and 6 from J, leaving 14 bases between them. The CDR3 bases are TGTGCCAGCAGTTACCTCGGTGGAAGCGCCGAGCAGTACTTC. It is translated as CASSYLGGSAEQYF.

This sequence joins TRBV3-1 (or the pseudogene TRBV3-2) and TRBJ2-7; 7 bases match TRBD1. Per germline, CDR1 LGHDT and CDR2 YNNKEL (reference sequence). The CDR3 runs to 15 residues. Trimming at V came to 0 bases and at J to 3 bases, leaving 5 bases not matched to a gene. CDR3 region: CASSQDRTGNYEQYF. The CDR3 nucleotides read TGTGCCAGCAGCCAAGATCGGACAGGCAACTACGAGCAGTACTTC.

The gene calls are TRBV19 and TRBJ1-2; 8 bases are a match to TRBD1. Germline-derived CDR1 and CDR2 are LNHDA and SQIVND (reference sequence). The CDR3 consists of 14 residues. The trim removed 5 bases at V and 4 bases at J, leaving 6 bases unmatched. The CDR3 sequence: CASSQGALPYGYTF. CDR3 in DNA: TGTGCCAGTAGTCAGGGGGCGCTCCCCTATGGCTACACCTTC.

This chain connects TRBV28 to TRBJ2-5; TRBD2 matches 16 bases. The CDR3 contains 16 residues. Per the germline V gene, CDR1 is MDHEN and CDR2 is SYDVKM. The V gene end was trimmed by 5 bases and the J gene end by 9 bases; junction bases not matched to a gene: 9. The CDR3 bases are TGTGCCAGCAGTACTGGGACTAGCGGGAGGGTCAGGGCCCAGTACTTC. Its translation: CASSTGTSGRVRAQYF.

The V and J genes are TRBV4-2 and TRBJ2-1; TRBD1 agrees at 11 bases. Germline CDR1 and CDR2: LGHNA and YNFKEQ. V trimming: 2 bases; J trimming: 6 bases; junction bases outside the gene matches: 3. The length of the CDR3 is 15 residues. In nucleotides, the CDR3 is TGTGCCAGCAGCCAAACGGGACAGGGGGTCAATGAGCAGTTCTTC. Its translation is CASSQTGQGVNEQFF.

This chain uses TRBV2 with TRBJ1-6; 7 nucleotides line up with TRBD1. V shed 5 bases, J shed 1 base, and the junction held 8 bases outside the gene matches. Germline loops: CDR1 SNHLY, CDR2 FYNNEI. The CDR3 spans 17 residues. CDR3 bases: TGTGCCAGCAGTTCGACAGGGAGTACGTCCTATAATTCACCCCTCCACTTT. As protein: CASSSTGSTSYNSPLHF.

The rearrangement uses TRBV10-2 and TRBJ1-2; 9 positions match TRBD1. Germline V lookup: CDR1 WSHSY, CDR2 SAAADI. J lost 6 bases, V lost 4 bases, and 0 bases had no gene match. The CDR3 extends over 12 amino acids. CDR3: CASSGQGDGYTF. DNA of the CDR3: TGCGCCAGCAGTGGACAGGGGGATGGCTACACCTTC.

The chain uses TRBV7-9 and TRBJ2-3, with TRBD1 identical over 7 bases. Trimming at V came to 1 base and at J to 10 bases, leaving 8 bases not matched to a gene. This CDR3 region has 14 residues. Germline V gene lookup returns CDR1 SEHNR and CDR2 FQNEAQ (reference sequence). The chain's CDR3 is CASSLGDSGFPQYF. The CDR3 nucleotides read TGTGCCAGCAGCTTAGGGGACAGTGGGTTTCCGCAGTATTTT. Combining the CDR3 with reference TRBV7-9 and TRBJ2-3 gives the whole variable domain DTGVSQNPRHKITKRGQNVTFRCDPISEHNRLYWYRQTLGQGPEFLTYFQNEAQLEKSRLLSDRFSAERPKGSFSTLEIQRTEQGDSAMYLCASSLGDSGFPQYFGPGTRLTVL.

As for this clone: Distinct nucleotide sequences in the sample also encode this CDR3. The J gene is TRBJ1-6, the V gene TRBV19; 9 bases fit TRBD1. CDR1 is LNHDA, CDR2 SQIVND, per germline (reference sequence). V lost 4 bases, J lost 5 bases, and 3 bases stayed unmatched. The length of the CDR3 is 15 residues. The CDR3, as DNA: TGTGCCAGTAGTACCACAGGGGGCGATAATTCACCCCTCCACTTT. Its protein product is CASSTTGGDNSPLHF.

This clone has more than one count but fewer than ten. V is TRBV28 and J is TRBJ2-7; D possibly corresponds to TRBD2 (5 bases). The germline V and J ends were trimmed by 6 bases and 2 bases, with 17 bases remaining between them. Germline CDR1 MDHEN, CDR2 SYDVKM. This CDR3 spans 15 amino acids. CDR3 nucleotides: TGTGCCAGCAGGAGGTCCGGGGTGAGGACCTACGAGCAGTACTTC. Translated, it gives CASRRSGVRTYEQYF. Using reference TRBV28 and TRBJ2-7 for the parts outside the CDR3, the full variable domain is DVKVTQSSRYLVKRTGEKVFLECVQDMDHENMFWYRQDPGLGLRLIYFSYDVKMKEKGDIPEGYSVSREKKERFSLILESASTNQTSMYLCASRRSGVRTYEQYFGPGTRLTVT.